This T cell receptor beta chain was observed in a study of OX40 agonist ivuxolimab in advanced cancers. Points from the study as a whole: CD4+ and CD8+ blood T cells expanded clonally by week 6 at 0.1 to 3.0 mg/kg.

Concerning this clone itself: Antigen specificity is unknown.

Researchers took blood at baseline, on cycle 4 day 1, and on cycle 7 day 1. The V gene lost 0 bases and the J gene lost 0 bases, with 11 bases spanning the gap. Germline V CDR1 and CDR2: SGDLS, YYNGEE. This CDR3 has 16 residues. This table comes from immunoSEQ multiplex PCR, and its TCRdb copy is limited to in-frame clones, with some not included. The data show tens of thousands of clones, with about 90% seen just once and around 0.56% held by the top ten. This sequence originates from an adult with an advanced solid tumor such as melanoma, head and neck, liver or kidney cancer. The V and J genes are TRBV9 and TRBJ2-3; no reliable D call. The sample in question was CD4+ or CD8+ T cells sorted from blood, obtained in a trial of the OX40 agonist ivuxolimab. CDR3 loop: CASSVDLGLSTDTQYF. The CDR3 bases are TGTGCCAGCAGCGTAGATCTGGGGTTGAGCACAGATACGCAGTATTTT.